Sequencing of this T cell receptor (beta chain) was carried out in a study of blood T cell repertoires in COVID-19. Generated by immunoSEQ multiplex PCR, the TCRdb table keeps only in-frame clones and is missing some. The data show around 150,000 clones, about 93% seen once. The CDR3 sequence is 16 residues long. The sample consisted of peripheral blood. The sequence was collected from a woman aged 50 to 60 with acute or convalescent COVID-19. The V gene is TRBV21-1, the J gene TRBJ2-7; the table calls TRBD2, which could not be checked here. TRBV21-1 is deemed a pseudogene. The CDR3 region is CASSKVSNPVNYEQYF. CDR3 nucleotides: TGTGCCAGCAGCAAAGTAAGTAATCCGGTCAACTACGAGCAGTACTTC.